These T cell receptor beta chains were read from a single sample in a study of shared T cell receptors in the human thymus. Assay used: immunoSEQ multiplex PCR; TCRdb lists only in-frame clones, some missing. The repertoire has some 400,000 clones, more than 85% of them found once; the top ten carry approximately 0.02%. The sequencing sample was made of thymocytes. The receptors come from a human donor. Each CDR3 is given with its conserved first and last residue. The order of the fields is V gene, D gene, clone size, J gene, CDR3 DNA, CDR3 protein. D genes are given only for firm matches. Size tells how often a clone was seen (once, few, many) or the class of an expanded clone, and some rows leave it out.

TRBV6-6	-	-	TRBJ2-7	TGTGCCAGCAAGACGGAGCGGCCCTCCTACGAGCAGTACTTC	CASKTERPSYEQYF
TRBV18	TRBD1	-	TRBJ2-5	TGTGCCAGCTCACCACCGACAGGGGAGATTATGAAGACCCAGTACTTC	CASSPPTGEIMKTQYF
TRBV11-2	TRBD1	once	TRBJ2-1	TGTGCCAGCAGTGACCCGGGACAGGGTAAAAATGAGCAGTTCTTC	CASSDPGQGKNEQFF
TRBV4-1	-	-	TRBJ1-5	TGCGCCATCAGCCAGACCTCTCTCAGTGGCAATCAGCCCCAGCATTTT	CAISQTSLSGNQPQHF
TRBV11-3	-	once	TRBJ2-1	TGTGCCAGCAGCCCCAGGGGTCTGGGGGCCAATGAGCAGTTCTTC	CASSPRGLGANEQFF
TRBV7-9	TRBD2	-	TRBJ2-7	TGTGCCAGCAGCAACATAGCGGGGGACGGCAACCTCTACGAGCAGTACTTC	CASSNIAGDGNLYEQYF
TRBV28	-	-	TRBJ2-1	TGTGCCAGCAGTCCGACTAGTAGGGGGGTGAATGAGCAGTTCTTC	CASSPTSRGVNEQFF
TRBV2	TRBD2	-	TRBJ2-7	TGTGCCAGCAGCCCCCCGGGAGGGCCCCGATCCTACGAGCAGTACTTC	CASSPPGGPRSYEQYF
TRBV27	TRBD2	-	TRBJ2-6	TGTGCCAGCAGCCGCGGGAGCGGGAGAGGGAAGGGCAACTCTGGGGCCAACGTCCTGACTTTC	CASSRGSGRGKGNSGANVLTF
TRBV27	TRBD1	-	TRBJ2-7	TGTGCCAGCAGCGACCGGGACAGATGGTACGAGCAGTACTTC	CASSDRDRWYEQYF
TRBV7-3	TRBD1	-	TRBJ1-2	TGTGCCAGCAGCCCCACCCCGGGACAGGGACCTAACTATGGCTACACCTTC	CASSPTPGQGPNYGYTF
TRBV7-9	-	-	TRBJ1-1	TGTGCCAGCAGCCCCCGGGTGGGCCGTCCTCTGAACACTGAAGCTTTCTTT	CASSPRVGRPLNTEAFF
TRBV6-5	-	-	TRBJ1-4	TGTGCCAGCAGTTCGAACGGCATTAATGAAAAACTGTTTTTT	CASSSNGINEKLFF
TRBV6-1	-	-	TRBJ2-3	TGTGCCAGCAGGGAACTCTCAGGAGTAGATACGCAGTATTTT	CASRELSGVDTQYF
TRBV6-1	-	-	TRBJ2-3	TGTGCCAGCGGCGCCCCTAGGTGGGATACGCAGTATTTT	CASGAPRWDTQYF
TRBV6-4	TRBD1	-	TRBJ2-7	TGTGCCAGCAGTGCGATCTCAGGGGGTAGCTCCTACGAGCAGTACTTC	CASSAISGGSSYEQYF
TRBV11-2	-	-	TRBJ1-1	TGTGCCAGCAGCTCTGGACAGCTTGGCACTGAAGCTTTCTTT	CASSSGQLGTEAFF
TRBV4-1	-	-	TRBJ2-1	TGCGCCAGCAGCCAAGATGGCGAGCGGGCCCTCGATGAGCAGTTCTTC	CASSQDGERALDEQFF
TRBV6-6	-	-	TRBJ1-1	TGTGCCAGCAGCTCACAGGGAACTGAAGCTTTCTTT	CASSSQGTEAFF
TRBV28	TRBD1	once	TRBJ2-7	TGTGCCAGCAGTTTCGGACAGGGAGACCAGTTTTGCGAGCAGTACTTC	CASSFGQGDQFCEQYF
TRBV14	TRBD1	-	TRBJ2-1	TGTGCCAGCAGCCTGGACAGGGGAGACAATGAGCAGTTCTTC	CASSLDRGDNEQFF
TRBV6-1	-	-	TRBJ1-4	TGTGCCAGCAAGGGGAATGAAAAACTGTTTTTT	CASKGNEKLFF
TRBV6-5	-	once	TRBJ2-7	TGTGCCAGCAGTTACTCTGCCAAGATATTTTCCTACGAGCAGTACTTC	CASSYSAKIFSYEQYF
TRBV12-5	-	once	TRBJ2-1	TGTGCTAGTGGTTTGGACGGACAGGCGGGGGACGCCTCGTCCAGTGAGCAGTTCTTC	CASGLDGQAGDASSSEQFF
TRBV2	-	once	TRBJ2-7	TGTGCCAGCAGTGAAGCTCCCTGGGGGAGAAGATCCGACGAGCAGTACTTC	CASSEAPWGRRSDEQYF
TRBV9	-	-	TRBJ2-5	TGTGCCAGCAGCAAACCTACCCCACATGGAAATCCAGAGACCCAGTACTTC	CASSKPTPHGNPETQYF
TRBV10-3	TRBD1	-	TRBJ1-1	TGTGCCATGTGGGACAGCATGAACACTGAAGCTTTCTTT	CAMWDSMNTEAFF
TRBV11-2	TRBD2	-	TRBJ2-1	TGTGCCAGCAGCCGGGGGGGCAATGAGCAGTTCTTC	CASSRGGNEQFF
TRBV6-5	-	-	TRBJ2-7	TGTGCCAGCAGCCCTCCCCGGCCCCGTATCGGGCAGTACTTC	CASSPPRPRIGQYF
TRBV28	-	-	TRBJ2-7	TGTGCCAGCATTGGGTCGGGACGAATCTCCTACGAGCAGTACTTC	CASIGSGRISYEQYF
TRBV4-3	-	-	TRBJ2-3	TGCGCCAGCAGCCAAGAAAAGAAGGGGGATACGCAGTATTTT	CASSQEKKGDTQYF
TRBV9	TRBD2	-	TRBJ2-3	TGTGCCAGCAGTCACCTAGCGGGATTTAGCACAGATACGCAGTATTTT	CASSHLAGFSTDTQYF
TRBV6-1	-	-	TRBJ2-7	TGTGCCAGCCGGGACCGCATCTACGAGCAGTACTTC	CASRDRIYEQYF
TRBV7-4	-	few	TRBJ1-5	TGTGCCCTGGGGGGGGTCAATCAGCCCCAGCATTTT	CALGGVNQPQHF
TRBV5-1	TRBD1	-	TRBJ2-7	TGCGCCAGCAGCTTACTGTGGGACAGGGCCGGCGAGCAGTACTTC	CASSLLWDRAGEQYF
TRBV6-5	-	-	TRBJ2-1	TGTGCCAGCAGTTATATGGCAGGGGGGTCGTATGAGCAGTTCTTC	CASSYMAGGSYEQFF
TRBV30	TRBD1	-	TRBJ2-1	TGTGCCTGGGACAGGGGCTCCTACAATGAGCAGTTCTTC	CAWDRGSYNEQFF
TRBV6-1	-	-	TRBJ2-7	TGTGCCAGCAGCTCAACATTACCGGGGCCCCCTCAGTACTTC	CASSSTLPGPPQYF
TRBV29-1	-	-	TRBJ2-5	TGCAGCGTCGGTGGCCGCGGGATCCACCAAGAGACCCAGTACTTC	CSVGGRGIHQETQYF
TRBV27	TRBD2	-	TRBJ2-7	TGTGCCAGCAGTTTCGGTACTAGCGGGAGAGGATCCTACGAGCAGTACTTC	CASSFGTSGRGSYEQYF